The 8 T cell receptor beta chains given below trace back to one sample, sequenced in a study of blood T cell repertoires in COVID-19. Generated by immunoSEQ multiplex PCR, the TCRdb table keeps only in-frame clones and is missing some. In the table there are approximately 290,000 clones, around 88% of which are singletons. Sequencing was performed on peripheral blood. Every receptor here comes from a man aged 25 to 45 with acute or convalescent COVID-19.

This clone has a single count. The chain employs TRBV5-1 and TRBJ1-1, with TRBD1 matching 7 bases. The germline CDR1 and CDR2 sequences are SGHRS and YFSETQ. V shed 4 bases, J shed 1 base, and the junction held 19 bases outside the gene matches. The CDR3 runs 19 residues. CDR3 sequence: CASSRMRLTGKEPNTEAFF. In DNA, the CDR3 is TGCGCCAGCAGCCGAATGAGGTTGACAGGGAAGGAGCCGAACACTGAAGCTTTCTTT.

The chain links TRBV5-1 to TRBJ1-2; 8 nucleotides agree with TRBD1. Trimming removed 5 bases from V and 7 bases from J; junction bases left unmatched: 7. Germline V gene data show CDR1 as SGHRS and CDR2 as YFSETQ. The CDR3 spans 13 residues. CDR3 residues: CASRQTGDGGYTF. CDR3 DNA sequence: TGCGCCAGCAGACAGACAGGGGACGGTGGCTACACCTTC.

The CDR3 sequence: CASSFPRDRGGRETNEKLFF. CDR3 in DNA: TGTGCCAGTAGTTTTCCCCGAGACAGGGGTGGAAGGGAAACTAATGAAAAACTGTTTTTT. This sequence joins TRBV19 and TRBJ1-4; 8 positions agree with TRBD1. Germline V CDR1 and CDR2: LNHDA, SQIVND (reference sequence). Trimming cost V 5 bases and J 1 base; bases outside gene matches: 18. The CDR3 sequence is 20 residues long.

This clone appeared once. This rearrangement joins TRBV2 to TRBJ2-7; D is ambiguous. V was cut by 3 bases and J by 2 bases, with 5 bases left in between. In germline, CDR1 is SNHLY, CDR2 FYNNEI. The CDR3 is 12 amino acids. CDR3 loop: CASSDRAYEQYF. The CDR3 nucleotides read TGTGCCAGCAGTGACCGTGCCTACGAGCAGTACTTC.

This chain connects TRBV2 to TRBJ2-5, with D possibly being TRBD1 (6 bases). Germline CDR1 SNHLY, CDR2 FYNNEI. Trimming stripped 7 bases from V and 8 bases from J, with 17 bases between. This CDR3 is built from 13 residues. CDR3 nucleotide sequence: TGTGCCAGCAACCAGGGGTTTGTGAGAACCCAGTACTTC. Protein product: CASNQGFVRTQYF.

V and J are TRBV2 and TRBJ1-5, with D possibly matching TRBD1 (5 bases). CDR1 and CDR2 (germline): SNHLY, FYNNEI. Trimming cost V 7 bases and J 5 bases, with 12 bases left between them. This CDR3 has 13 amino acids. The CDR3 DNA reads TGTGCCAGCATCAGCAGGGAGGATCAGCCCCAGCATTTT. Translating gives CASISREDQPQHF.

The rearrangement uses TRBV2 and TRBJ2-1; 11 nucleotides line up with TRBD1. CDR1 is SNHLY and CDR2 is FYNNEI in the germline V gene. V lost 7 bases, J lost 6 bases, and 2 bases stayed unmatched. The CDR3 covers 13 residues. The CDR3 coding sequence is TGTGCCAGCACCGGGACAGGGGGCAATGAGCAGTTCTTC. It encodes CASTGTGGNEQFF. The full variable domain, rest sourced from reference TRBV2 and TRBJ2-1, is EPEVTQTPSHQVTQMGQEVILRCVPISNHLYFYWYRQILGQKVEFLVSFYNNEISEKSEIFDDQFSVERPDGSNFTLKIRSTKLEDSAMYFCASTGTGGNEQFFGPGTRLTVL.

V is TRBV6-5 and J is TRBJ1-2, with D maybe TRBD1 (6 bases). Germline assignment: CDR1 MNHEY and CDR2 SVGAGI. CDR3 length: 14 residues. V was trimmed by 6 bases and J by 9 bases, leaving 20 bases between them. The CDR3 here is CASSRLGAASSYTF. The CDR3 coding sequence is TGTGCCAGCAGCCGCCTGGGGGCAGCTTCCAGCTACACCTTC.